One sample yielded the 17 T cell receptor beta chains listed below, sequenced in a study of identical twins' blood T cells. In TCRdb, the 5' RACE reads were re-called with MiXCR into one record per CDR3 protein. The repertoire consists of 350,000 to 400,000 distinct CDR3 sequences, with about 28% occurring once and the leading ten covering more than 5.5%. Sequencing was carried out using PBMCs. The receptor source for this set is a woman aged 18-49 years in good health.

This chain joins TRBV20-1 and TRBJ2-7, with D unresolved. Germline loops: CDR1 DFQATT, CDR2 SNEGSKA (reference sequence). The V and J ends lost 0 bases and 1 base respectively, with 13 bases between them. CDR3 length: 15 amino acids. For the CDR3, the DNA is TGCAGTGCTAGAGATCCATCTGTCAGATCCTACGAGCAGTACTTC. Translated: CSARDPSVRSYEQYF.

The rearrangement uses TRBV13 and TRBJ1-2; D is unclear. This CDR3 comprises 13 residues. In germline, CDR1 is PRHDT, CDR2 FYEKMQ (reference sequence). The V gene lost 3 bases and the J gene lost 3 bases, with 8 bases spanning the gap. The CDR3 sequence is CASSFGFDYGYTF. The CDR3 DNA reads as TGTGCCAGCAGCTTCGGCTTCGACTATGGCTACACCTTC.

This clonotype was counted ten times or more. This rearrangement joins TRBV10-3 to TRBJ2-3, with 8 bases fitting TRBD2. The CDR3 has 14 residues. Germline CDR1 ENHRY, CDR2 SYGVKD. J gave up 3 bases and V 6 bases, and 5 bases lay outside the gene matches. DNA for the CDR3: TGTGCCATCAGGAGAGCGGGGGTTACAGATACGCAGTATTTT. Its protein product is CAIRRAGVTDTQYF.

J is TRBJ2-1 and V is TRBV10-3; 9 bases are shared with TRBD1. The ends lost 6 bases at V and 7 bases at J; junction bases unmatched: 7. CDR3 length equals 14 residues. From germline, CDR1 is ENHRY and CDR2 SYGVKD. The CDR3 coding sequence is TGTGCCATCAGCCCGGGACAGGGTAAGAATGAGCAGTTCTTC. The encoded protein is CAISPGQGKNEQFF.

This chain joins TRBV6-2 or TRBV6-3 and TRBJ1-1; D possibly corresponds to TRBD1 (5 bases). This CDR3 comprises 13 residues. Trimming shortened V by 10 bases and J by 4 bases, and 16 bases separated the two germline ends. CDR1 is MNHEY, CDR2 SVGEGT, per germline. CDR3 DNA: TGTGCCACCGCGACAGAAGAGATCACTGAAGCTTTCTTT. Protein product: CATATEEITEAFF.

A word on this clonotype: One end of the junction does not line up with germline, which may come from a read error. The chain recombines TRBV27 with TRBJ2-1; the match to TRBD2 covers 8 bases. The CDR3 consists of 16 residues. The germline CDR1 and CDR2 sequences are MNHEY and SMNVEV (reference sequence). CDR3 sequence: CSSSPFGERGIVEQFF. CDR3 coding DNA: TGTTCCAGCAGTCCCTTCGGGGAGCGGGGGATCGTTGAGCAGTTCTTC.

This clonotype showed up just a few times. CDR3 in amino acids: CASSQVLAGGVSYNEQFF. In nucleotides, the CDR3 is TGTGCCAGCAGCCAAGTCCTAGCGGGAGGGGTATCCTACAATGAGCAGTTCTTC. The rearrangement joins TRBV3-1 to TRBJ2-1, with 12 bases that match TRBD2. V dropped 1 base and J dropped 1; count of bases not matched to a gene: 5. Germline lookup yields CDR1 LGHDT and CDR2 YNNKEL (reference sequence). This CDR3 contains 18 residues.

This chain links TRBV2 with TRBJ2-7; 14 bases are shared with TRBD2. This CDR3 has 14 residues. Per germline, CDR1 SNHLY and CDR2 FYNNEI. The V gene end was trimmed by 8 bases and the J gene end by 4 bases; junction bases not matched to a gene: 4. CDR3 amino acids: CASEGLAGVYEQYF. CDR3 nucleotides: TGTGCCAGCGAGGGACTAGCGGGAGTTTACGAGCAGTACTTC.

V and J are TRBV3-1 and TRBJ2-1, with TRBD2 identical over 10 bases. J gave up 6 bases and V 2 bases, and 4 bases lay outside the gene matches. Germline lookup yields CDR1 LGHDT and CDR2 YNNKEL (reference sequence). The CDR3 covers 15 residues. The CDR3 nucleotides are TGTGCCAGCAGCCAACCGGCTAGCGGGAGCAATGAGCAGTTCTTC. Amino acid sequence: CASSQPASGSNEQFF.

The V gene is TRBV15, the J gene TRBJ2-1; 9 nucleotides line up with TRBD1. Germline CDR1 is LNHNV and CDR2 is YYDKDF (reference sequence). The CDR3 has 14 residues. V shed 8 bases and J 7 bases; nucleotides not matched to a gene: 9. The CDR3 nucleotides are TGTGCCACCGGGGAGGGACAGGGTTTGAATGAGCAGTTCTTC. It yields the protein CATGEGQGLNEQFF.

The chain recombines TRBV27 with TRBJ1-2; D is undetermined. The CDR3 is made up of 10 amino acids. CDR1 and CDR2 from the germline V gene are MNHEY and SMNVEV (reference sequence). CDR3 nucleotide sequence: TGTGCGATGCGGAAGGGTAGCTACACCTTC. Translating gives CAMRKGSYTF.

V gene TRBV20-1 combines with J gene TRBJ1-5; D is unresolved. Trimming took off 6 bases at V and 3 bases at J, with 9 bases between the two ends. This CDR3 spans 12 amino acids. Germline values: CDR1 DFQATT, CDR2 SNEGSKA (reference sequence). The CDR3 sequence: CSAHTPNQPQHF. The CDR3, as DNA: TGCAGTGCACATACCCCCAATCAGCCCCAGCATTTT.

This chain joins TRBV3-1 and TRBJ2-1, with 8 bases aligning to TRBD1. After removal of 3 bases from V and 0 bases from J, the junction contained 4 bases not matched to a gene. Germline V CDR1 and CDR2: LGHDT, YNNKEL (reference sequence). The CDR3 is made up of 16 amino acids. The chain's CDR3 is CASSHRQGSSYNEQFF. In DNA form, the CDR3 reads TGTGCCAGCAGCCACAGACAGGGGAGCTCCTACAATGAGCAGTTCTTC.

This clonotype was seen more than once but under ten times. The genes are TRBV18 and TRBJ1-1, with a possible D match to TRBD1 (5 bases). Trimming left V 2 bases short and J 6 bases short, with 10 bases between. Germline V CDR1 and CDR2: KGHSH, LQKENI. The CDR3 runs 13 residues. CDR3 in amino acids: CASSPIRDPEAFF. The CDR3 DNA reads TGTGCCAGCTCACCAATCCGGGACCCTGAAGCTTTCTTT.

In the case of this clonotype: The junction departs from the called germline gene at one end, perhaps through a read error. The chain couples TRBV5-1 to TRBJ1-2; possible D gene TRBD1, 5 bases. Per germline, CDR1 SGHRS and CDR2 YFSETQ. The CDR3 consists of 13 residues. The CDR3 here is CASSSQGDYGYTF. The CDR3 DNA sequence: TGTGCCAGCAGCTCTCAGGGAGACTATGGCTACACCTTC.

The genes are TRBV20-1 and TRBJ2-7; possible D gene TRBD2, 5 bases. Germline V gene data show CDR1 as DFQATT and CDR2 as SNEGSKA (reference sequence). This CDR3 contains 13 residues. Trimming took 3 bases from V and 2 from J, leaving 11 bases between them. CDR3 nucleotides: TGCAGTGCTAGGGACCCAGCGGCCTACGAGCAGTACTTC. Translation: CSARDPAAYEQYF.

V usage is TRBV5-4 and J usage is TRBJ2-3; perhaps TRBD1 as D (5 bases). V was clipped by 3 bases and J by 5 bases, with 16 bases between them. Germline CDR1 is SGHNT and CDR2 is YYREEE (reference sequence). CDR3 length: 15 residues. The CDR3 sequence: CASSSTVGAGDTQYF. CDR3 DNA: TGTGCCAGCAGCTCCACGGTTGGGGCTGGAGATACGCAGTATTTT.